One sample yielded the 8 T cell receptor beta chains listed below, sequenced in a study of blood T cell repertoires in COVID-19. Generated by immunoSEQ multiplex PCR, the TCRdb table keeps only in-frame clones and is missing some. The table has 200,000 to 300,000 clones, about 85% seen once; the top ten hold about 4%. The sequenced sample consisted of peripheral blood. The source of these receptors is a man aged 55 to 69 who had recovered from COVID-19.

The rearrangement joins TRBV3-1 (or the pseudogene TRBV3-2) to TRBJ2-2; 7 bases align to TRBD2. The CDR3 length is 17 residues. The trim removed 1 base at V and 3 bases at J, leaving 8 bases unmatched. Germline values: CDR1 LGHDT, CDR2 YNNKEL (reference sequence). In nucleotides, the CDR3 is TGTGCCAGCAGCCAAGGGGGGAGGGGAGCGGACACCGGGGAGCTGTTTTTT. Protein sequence: CASSQGGRGADTGELFF.

The chain combines TRBV19 with TRBJ1-5; 9 bases align to TRBD1. The CDR3 has 18 amino acids. V was clipped by 4 bases and J by 0 bases; unmatched bases: 10. The germline V gene encodes CDR1 LNHDA and CDR2 SQIVND (reference sequence). Here the CDR3 DNA reads TGTGCCAGTAGTAAGGAGGACAGGGGCGCTTATAGCAATCAGCCCCAGCATTTT. As protein: CASSKEDRGAYSNQPQHF.

This chain joins TRBV6-6 and TRBJ1-2; D remains ambiguous. The CDR3 is 13 amino acids. CDR1 and CDR2 (germline): MNHNY, SVGAGI (reference sequence). V was trimmed by 2 bases and J by 0 bases, leaving 4 bases between them. The CDR3 region is CASSYAANYGYTF. CDR3 in DNA: TGTGCCAGCAGTTACGCAGCTAACTATGGCTACACCTTC.

The V gene is TRBV19, the J gene TRBJ2-3; D remains unclear. V was pared by 6 bases and J by 0 bases, with 10 bases between. This CDR3 has 14 amino acids. Germline-derived CDR1 and CDR2 are LNHDA and SQIVND (reference sequence). The CDR3: CASSPLTSTDTQYF. The CDR3 DNA sequence: TGTGCCAGTAGCCCTCTTACTAGCACAGATACGCAGTATTTT.

The V call is TRBV27, the J call TRBJ2-2; weak D call: TRBD1 (6 bases). Trimming took off 6 bases at V and 5 bases at J, with 10 bases between the two ends. The CDR3 has 13 residues. Germline V gives CDR1 MNHEY, CDR2 SMNVEV (reference sequence). The CDR3 sequence is CASRATGTGELFF. The CDR3 DNA is TGTGCCAGCAGAGCTACAGGGACCGGGGAGCTGTTTTTT.

This chain uses TRBV3-1 (or the pseudogene TRBV3-2) with TRBJ1-4; 7 bases fit TRBD1. Per the germline V gene, CDR1 is LGHDT and CDR2 is YNNKEL (reference sequence). V lost 4 bases to trimming and J lost 4 bases; unmatched junction nucleotides: 6. CDR3 length: 15 residues. CDR3: CASSLTGQFNEKLFF. The CDR3, as DNA: TGTGCCAGCAGCCTTACGGGACAGTTTAATGAAAAACTGTTTTTT.

V is TRBV27 and J is TRBJ2-3, with TRBD1 matching 7 bases. The CDR3 spans 18 residues. Germline CDR1 MNHEY, CDR2 SMNVEV (reference sequence). The V segment lost 1 base and the J segment 0 bases; nucleotides outside the gene matches: 10. The CDR3 protein is CASSLLGQKAQSTDTQYF. In nucleotides, the CDR3 is TGTGCCAGCAGTTTATTGGGACAGAAGGCCCAAAGCACAGATACGCAGTATTTT.

The chain combines TRBV24-1 with TRBJ2-3, with 8 bases aligning to TRBD2. Germline CDR1 is KGHDR and CDR2 is SFDVKD. The CDR3 extends over 15 amino acids. V dropped 6 bases and J dropped 1; count of bases not matched to a gene: 5. The DNA for the CDR3 is TGTGCCACCAGTTCACTAGCGGACGGCACAGATACGCAGTATTTT. It specifies CATSSLADGTDTQYF.